A selection of T cell receptor beta chains follows, all from one sample in a study of OX40 agonist ivuxolimab in advanced cancers. The method was immunoSEQ multiplex PCR; TCRdb's version includes in-frame clones alone and lacks a portion of them. The sample consists of some 60,000 clones, approximately 84% of them appearing once. The material was CD4+ or CD8+ T cells sorted from blood, obtained in a trial of the OX40 agonist ivuxolimab. The receptors come from an adult with an advanced solid tumor such as melanoma, head and neck, liver or kidney cancer. CDR3s include the opening cysteine and the closing phenylalanine or tryptophan. D genes are given only for firm matches. Where a row states a size, it is once, few, many or the class of an expanded clone; other rows omit it.

TRBD1,NA,TRBV5-1,TRBJ1-1,CASSLEGQGSEAFF,TGCGCCAGCAGCTTGGAGGGACAGGGTTCTGAAGCTTTCTTT
TRBD2,few,TRBV11-2,TRBJ2-7,CASSLLPAGEVEQYF,TGTGCCAGCAGCTTACTTCCAGCGGGAGAGGTCGAGCAGTACTTC
TRBD2,NA,TRBV5-4,TRBJ2-3,CASSLVLAGASTDTQYF,TGTGCCAGCAGCTTGGTACTAGCGGGAGCTAGCACAGATACGCAGTATTTT
NA,NA,TRBV18,TRBJ2-3,CASSPGMDTQYF,TGTGCCAGCTCACCGGGGATGGATACGCAGTATTTT
NA,NA,TRBV29-1,TRBJ1-2,CSVDRSNYGYTF,TGCAGCGTTGATCGGTCAAACTATGGCTACACCTTC
NA,NA,TRBV6-1,TRBJ2-3,CASTAYGPGTDTQYF,TGTGCCAGCACGGCCTACGGTCCTGGCACAGATACGCAGTATTTT
NA,NA,TRBV18,TRBJ1-3,CASSPPGDPSGNTIYF,TGTGCCAGCTCACCACCGGGGGATCCCTCTGGAAACACCATATATTTT
NA,NA,TRBV5-5,TRBJ1-3,CASSARGGGNTIYF,TGTGCCAGCAGCGCCCGGGGAGGCGGAAACACCATATATTTT
TRBD2,NA,TRBV5-4,TRBJ2-1,CASSFRLAGGTDEQFF,TGTGCCAGCAGCTTTAGACTAGCGGGGGGCACGGATGAGCAGTTCTTC
TRBD1,NA,TRBV18,TRBJ2-7,CASSPQGAFSEQYF,TGTGCCAGCTCACCACAGGGGGCGTTTTCCGAGCAGTACTTC
TRBD1,NA,TRBV5-1,TRBJ1-5,CASSLAPQGAHNQPQHF,TGCGCCAGCAGCTTGGCCCCACAGGGGGCGCACAATCAGCCCCAGCATTTT
TRBD1,NA,TRBV6-5,TRBJ2-7,CASSRRDRRYEQYF,TGTGCCAGCAGCCGCCGGGACAGGCGCTACGAGCAGTACTTC
NA,NA,TRBV7-9,TRBJ2-3,CASSPLGTPDTQYF,TGTGCCAGCAGCCCACTTGGGACTCCAGATACGCAGTATTTT
TRBD1,NA,TRBV5-1,TRBJ1-5,CASSLGDRGTDQPQHF,TGCGCCAGCAGCTTGGGGGACAGGGGAACCGATCAGCCCCAGCATTTT
NA,NA,TRBV28,TRBJ2-4,CASRPGGRGNIKNIQYF,TGTGCCAGCAGGCCGGGGGGCAGGGGAAATATCAAAAACATTCAGTACTTC
NA,once,TRBV6-6,TRBJ2-3,CASSSGADTQYF,TGTGCCAGCAGTTCCGGGGCAGATACGCAGTATTTT
NA,NA,TRBV7-2,TRBJ1-6,CASSPDGGRRNSPLHF,TGTGCCAGCAGCCCAGACGGAGGCAGGAGAAATTCACCCCTCCACTTT
NA,once,TRBV9,TRBJ2-2,CASSMGTATGELFF,TGTGCCAGCAGTATGGGGACCGCGACCGGGGAGCTGTTTTTT
NA,NA,TRBV7-9,TRBJ1-1,CAHKKRGGNTEAFF,TGTGCTCATAAGAAACGAGGGGGAAACACTGAAGCTTTCTTT
NA,NA,TRBV5-6,TRBJ2-5,CASSLVWSEETQYF,TGTGCCAGCAGCTTGGTCTGGTCCGAAGAGACCCAGTACTTC
NA,NA,TRBV7-8,TRBJ1-1,CASSLETARDTEAFF,TGTGCCAGCAGCTTAGAAACAGCCCGGGACACTGAAGCTTTCTTT
NA,medium-sized,TRBV9,TRBJ1-1,CASSVGPVGASEAFF,TGTGCCAGCAGCGTAGGGCCCGTGGGGGCCTCTGAAGCTTTCTTT
NA,NA,TRBV7-3,TRBJ2-1,CASSKGTGSNEQFF,TGTGCCAGCAGCAAAGGGACCGGCTCAAATGAGCAGTTCTTC